The clone carrying this T cell receptor (beta chain) was picked up many times. The antigen is not known. The data were obtained in a study of CD8+CD57+ T cells in acquired aplastic anemia. Whole-study context: DNA per sorted CD4+ or CD8+ sample ranged about 0.2 to 30 ug, averaging around 3.2 ug. Study results and caveats: Roughly 27 shared CD8+ CDR3s appeared highly expressed within patients' immunodominant clones.

This CDR3 region has 15 residues. Unmatched junction bases numbered 10, after V lost 4 bases and J lost 5 bases. Germline values: CDR1 ENHRY, CDR2 SYGVKD. Sequencing was done on patients that had shown CD8+CD57+ cell expansion by flow cytometry. Profiling of TCR beta VDJ combinations and CDR3 sequences used genomic DNA as template. One entry per CDR3 protein, called by TCRdb with MiXCR from the reads. Seen here are about half a million distinct CDR3 sequences, roughly a third observed once, and the top ten hold under 0.95%. V usage is TRBV10-3 and J usage is TRBJ1-1; 7 bases are shared with TRBD1. The clonotype comes from a human donor with aplastic anemia. Sequencing used sorted CD4+, CD8+, or CD8+CD57+ T cells (not recorded which) from PBMCs. The CDR3 nucleotides read TGTGCCATCAGTGCGAAAGGGGGCGCTGATACTGAAGCTTTCTTT. This codes for CAISAKGGADTEAFF.